Described below is a single T cell receptor beta chain sequence and its context. Antigen specificity is unknown. All of the isolated RNA was reverse transcribed, so expressed TCRB transcripts were sequenced. Method: immunoSEQ multiplex PCR; TCRdb's copy keeps in-frame clones and lacks some. The table includes 350,000 to 400,000 clones, around 12% detected once. V shed 6 bases, J shed 0 bases, and the junction held 2 bases outside the gene matches. This CDR3 comprises 15 residues. Germline CDR1 and CDR2: LGHNA and YSLEER. The authors sorted CD4+ naive, central memory, regulatory and stem cell-like memory cells via CD45RO/CCR7/CD25/CD127/CD95/CD27. The record originates from a study of beta chain features in type 1 diabetes. Study-level results: Shorter templates may be favored by PCR, equally so in patients and controls. Compared to healthy donors, patients appeared to have naive, central memory and Treg TCRB repertoires that were more alike. Shorter TCRB CDR3s, moderately but significantly so, were found in Type 1 diabetes patients in all four CD4+ subsets.

The sequence came from a woman aged 18-29 years with type 1 diabetes. The specimen sequenced was naive CD4+ T cells from blood. The V gene is TRBV4-3, the J gene TRBJ2-6; 7 bases agree with TRBD1. The CDR3 DNA reads as TGCGCCAGCAGTCCAGGGGGCTCTGGGGCCAACGTCCTGACTTTC. Its translation: CASSPGGSGANVLTF.